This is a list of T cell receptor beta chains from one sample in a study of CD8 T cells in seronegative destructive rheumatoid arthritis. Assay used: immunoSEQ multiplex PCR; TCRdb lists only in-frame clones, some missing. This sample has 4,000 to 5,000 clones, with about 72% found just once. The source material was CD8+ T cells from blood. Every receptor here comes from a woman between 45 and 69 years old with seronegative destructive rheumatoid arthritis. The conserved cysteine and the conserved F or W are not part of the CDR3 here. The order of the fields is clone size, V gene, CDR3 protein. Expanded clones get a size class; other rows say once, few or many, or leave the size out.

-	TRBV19	ASIDLAGGQNEQF
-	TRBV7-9	ASRDRVDEKLF
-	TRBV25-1	ASSGTGSGYT
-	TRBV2	ASSEVAGSYEQY
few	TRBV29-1	SVGPPGLAGGPYNEQF
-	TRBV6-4	VSSLGAGDQETQY
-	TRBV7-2	ASSFSLGGITDTQY
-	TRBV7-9	ASSLSGGPAETQY
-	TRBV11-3	ASSLRFGTDRGDYNEQF
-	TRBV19	ASSDSWRGPLKGTDTQY
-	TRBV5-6	ASSLARGHGLY